Below, one T cell receptor (beta chain) is given with its context. Its antigen is currently unknown. This record belongs to a study of shared clonotypes between healthy human individuals. Study-level points and caveats: Non-shared clonotypes had lower generation probabilities than clonotypes shared by all four sorted-subset donors.

Terminally differentiated effector memory CD45RA+ cells were excluded by CCR7 positive selection of CD45RO-negative cells. The CDR3 extends over 15 amino acids. The trim removed 4 bases at V and 3 bases at J, leaving 4 bases unmatched. From germline, CDR1 is SGDLS and CDR2 YYNGEE. DNA at around 190 ng, 30,000 or so T cell genomes, went into sorted-subset replicate PCRs. Libraries were prepared by immunoSEQ multiplex PCR; TCRdb keeps only in-frame clonotypes and omits some of them. The table records around 600,000 clones, about 95% of them present only once. Source material: naive CD8+ T cells sorted from blood. The rearrangement uses TRBV9 and TRBJ2-1; 10 positions agree with TRBD2. This clonotype was obtained from a woman aged 25 to 39 in good health. CDR3 DNA sequence: TGTGCCAGCAGCCCAGTAGCGGGAGGCTACAATGAGCAGTTCTTC. It encodes CASSPVAGGYNEQFF.